This is a list of T cell receptor beta chains from one sample in a study of chemoradiotherapy in HPV16-positive cancers. TCRdb's table, derived via immunoSEQ multiplex PCR, lists solely in-frame clones and lacks some. The table has about 12,000 clones, roughly 78% seen once. Sampling was carried out from a patient who underwent chemoradiotherapy. Receptors originate from a human donor with HPV-associated anogenital cancer. Both conserved end residues are part of each CDR3. Fields, in order: J gene, D gene, V gene, CDR3 protein. The D gene is left open where the match is weak.

TRBJ1-4 | TRBD1 | TRBV2 | CASSEGTGGKLFF
TRBJ1-3 | . | TRBV7-2 | CASSLGPGKNTIYF
TRBJ2-1 | . | TRBV19 | CASSMTWGNNEQFF
TRBJ1-6 | . | TRBV13 | CASSFQGTYNSPLHF
TRBJ2-6 | . | TRBV6-5 | CASRLGETGANVLTF
TRBJ2-3 | . | TRBV2 | CASSLEADTQYF
TRBJ1-1 | . | TRBV7-9 | CASSLAASTEAFF
TRBJ2-3 | . | TRBV5-1 | CASSTGATSTDTQYF
TRBJ2-3 | . | TRBV19 | CASSMRRDTDTQYF
TRBJ1-4 | TRBD1 | TRBV30 | CAWSNPFGRGANEKLFF
TRBJ1-1 | TRBD1 | TRBV27 | CASSLGTGGTMNTEAFF
TRBJ1-2 | . | TRBV5-6 | CASSLGPSSGYTF
TRBJ1-1 | . | TRBV4-3 | CASSQDLPDSPGQAFF
TRBJ1-3 | . | TRBV11-3 | CASSPRVLSGNTIYF
TRBJ2-3 | TRBD1 | TRBV7-6 | CASSLMRGPDTQYF
TRBJ2-1 | . | TRBV7-2 | CASSPQYEDEQFF
TRBJ2-5 | TRBD2 | TRBV5-1 | CASSFGLAGGTLQETQYF
TRBJ2-7 | . | TRBV6-1 | CATRDQLSYEQYF
TRBJ1-2 | . | TRBV6-6 | CASSYGEGYGYTF
TRBJ1-4 | TRBD1 | TRBV4-1 | CASSHIDRGVEKLFF
TRBJ1-5 | . | TRBV6-5 | CASAGRNQPQHF
TRBJ2-7 | TRBD1 | TRBV2 | CASSVGGQGYYEQYF
TRBJ2-1 | TRBD2 | TRBV13 | CASSSILAGAYNEQFF
TRBJ2-1 | TRBD1 | TRBV11-1 | CASSHPWTGTIRNEQFF
TRBJ2-7 | . | TRBV5-4 | CASSLGGTNPYEQYF